One TCR beta chain is described in this entry. This CDR3 is 14 amino acids long. The V gene end was trimmed by 5 bases and the J gene end by 4 bases; junction bases not matched to a gene: 8. The germline CDR1 and CDR2 sequences are SGHTA and FQGNSA. The donors formed part of the approximately 120-subject validation cohort, distinct from the roughly 600-subject first cohort. These data belong to a study of cytomegalovirus exposure and HLA in healthy donors. Here immunoSEQ multiplex PCR was the method, and the copy in TCRdb shows in-frame clones only, minus some. Of about 120,000 clones listed, around nine tenths were seen once; the top ten hold more than 5%.

The chain uses TRBV7-2 and TRBJ2-7; TRBD1 matches at 7 bases. Sequencing used PBMCs. The source of this sequence is a young woman in good health and CMV-seropositive. The CDR3 coding sequence is TGTGCCAGCAGCCCCACGACAGGGAAGTACGAGCAGTACTTC. Encoded protein: CASSPTTGKYEQYF.